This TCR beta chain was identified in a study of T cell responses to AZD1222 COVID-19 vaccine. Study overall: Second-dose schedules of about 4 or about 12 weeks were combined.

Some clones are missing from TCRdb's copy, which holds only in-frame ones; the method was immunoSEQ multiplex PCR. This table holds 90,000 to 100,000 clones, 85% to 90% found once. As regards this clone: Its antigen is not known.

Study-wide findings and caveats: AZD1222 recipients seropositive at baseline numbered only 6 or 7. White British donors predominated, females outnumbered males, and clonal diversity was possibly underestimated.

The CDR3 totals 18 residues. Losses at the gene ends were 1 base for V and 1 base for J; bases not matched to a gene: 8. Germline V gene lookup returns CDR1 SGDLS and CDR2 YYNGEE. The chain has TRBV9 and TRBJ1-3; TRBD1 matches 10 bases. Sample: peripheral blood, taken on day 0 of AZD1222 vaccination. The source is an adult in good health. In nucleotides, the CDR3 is TGTGCCAGCAGCGTACGGACAGGGGGATTACCTTCTGGAAACACCATATATTTT. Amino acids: CASSVRTGGLPSGNTIYF. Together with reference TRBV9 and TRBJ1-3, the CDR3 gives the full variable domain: DSGVTQTPKHLITATGQRVTLRCSPRSGDLSVYWYQQSLDQGLQFLIQYYNGEERAKGNILERFSAQQFPDLHSELNLSSLELGDSALYFCASSVRTGGLPSGNTIYFGEGSWLTVV.